The TCR beta chain under discussion was sequenced for a study of shared clonotypes between healthy human individuals. Findings and caveats of the study: The study found about 5% of naive CD4 clonotypes shared across four donors.

A note on this clone: Its target is not known.

V shed 7 bases and J 0 bases; nucleotides not matched to a gene: 9. This CDR3 contains 17 residues. In germline, CDR1 is SNHLY, CDR2 FYNNEI. CD8 cells regarded as naive lacked CD45RO, were positively chosen for CCR7, and omitted terminally differentiated effector memory CD45RA+ cells. Assay runs were performed at deep level. Repertoires were generated with immunoSEQ multiplex PCR, while TCRdb's copy carries only in-frame clones and drops some. The sample has roughly 2,000,000 clones, 85% to 95% seen once. The sequenced material came from naive CD8+ T cells from PBMCs. The chain uses TRBV2 and TRBJ1-5, with TRBD1 identical over 10 bases. The source of this sequence is a man younger than 30 in good health. Some clones in this sample may be carry-over from other donors' samples. CDR3 nucleotides: TGTGCCAGCACCCCGGGACAGGGGTTCTATAGCAATCAGCCCCAGCATTTT. Encoded protein: CASTPGQGFYSNQPQHF. Supplemented by reference TRBV2 and TRBJ1-5, the full variable domain reads EPEVTQTPSHQVTQMGQEVILRCVPISNHLYFYWYRQILGQKVEFLVSFYNNEISEKSEIFDDQFSVERPDGSNFTLKIRSTKLEDSAMYFCASTPGQGFYSNQPQHFGDGTRLSIL.